This T cell receptor (beta chain) was captured by sequencing in a study of blood T cell repertoires in COVID-19. In the study overall: From T cells, B-cell-depleted T cells, or PBMCs came the material, which was cDNA or gDNA.

Sequenced by immunoSEQ multiplex PCR; TCRdb stores in-frame clones only, minus some. The sample has fewer than 90,000 clones, about 95% seen once. Sequenced material: peripheral blood. This clonotype was sampled from a human donor with active COVID-19. The donor label of this sample is uncertain.

The CDR3 spells CASPKLAGAPTDTQYF. The DNA for the CDR3 is TGTGCCAGCCCTAAGTTGGCGGGAGCCCCCACAGATACGCAGTATTTT. The chain joins TRBV28 to TRBJ2-3; TRBD2 matches at 7 bases. Germline loops: CDR1 MDHEN, CDR2 SYDVKM. This CDR3 contains 16 residues. The ends lost 8 bases at V and 2 bases at J; junction bases unmatched: 13. The full variable domain, with the rest looked up from reference TRBV28 and TRBJ2-3, is DVKVTQSSRYLVKRTGEKVFLECVQDMDHENMFWYRQDPGLGLRLIYFSYDVKMKEKGDIPEGYSVSREKKERFSLILESASTNQTSMYLCASPKLAGAPTDTQYFGPGTRLTVL.